The 21 T cell receptor beta chains below come from one sample, sequenced in a study of CD8 T cells in Susac syndrome. Random hexamers served to reverse transcribe roughly 0.45 to 1 ug RNA. TCRdb independently ran MiXCR on the immunoSEQ multiplex PCR reads; one entry per CDR3 protein. The profile shows roughly 190,000 distinct CDR3 sequences, approximately 94% of them singletons. What was sequenced was CD4+ T cells from PBMCs. These receptors came from a human donor with Susac syndrome.

The J gene is TRBJ2-3, the V gene TRBV3-1, with D possibly TRBD1 on 6 matching bases. CDR3 size: 14 residues. Germline-derived CDR1 and CDR2 are LGHDT and YNNKEL (reference sequence). The ends were cut back, 5 bases at V and 3 bases at J, with 12 bases in the middle. CDR3 in amino acids: CASSTPGQTDTQYF. The CDR3 DNA follows: TGTGCCAGCAGCACCCCGGGACAAACAGATACGCAGTATTTT.

This chain links TRBV9 with TRBJ2-4; 13 nucleotides align to TRBD2. CDR1 SGDLS and CDR2 YYNGEE come from the germline V gene. Trimming at V came to 1 base and at J to 7 bases, leaving 5 bases not matched to a gene. The CDR3 length is 16 residues. CDR3 bases: TGTGCCAGCAGCGTAACTAGCGGGGGGGCCAGGAACATTCAGTACTTC. Translating gives CASSVTSGGARNIQYF. The variable domain in full, with the rest retrieved from reference TRBV9 and TRBJ2-4, is DSGVTQTPKHLITATGQRVTLRCSPRSGDLSVYWYQQSLDQGLQFLIQYYNGEERAKGNILERFSAQQFPDLHSELNLSSLELGDSALYFCASSVTSGGARNIQYFGAGTRLSVL.

The chain couples TRBV29-1 to TRBJ1-5; TRBD1 is a possible D gene (5 bases). Trimming pared 6 bases from V and 4 bases from J, leaving 10 bases between. This CDR3 is 12 amino acids long. Germline V gives CDR1 SQVTM, CDR2 ANQGSEA. The CDR3 reads CSVGTENQPQHF. DNA for the CDR3: TGCAGCGTCGGGACGGAGAATCAGCCCCAGCATTTT.

The chain carries TRBV27 and TRBJ1-2; tentative D call: TRBD1 (5 bases). Germline lookup yields CDR1 MNHEY and CDR2 SMNVEV (reference sequence). The V gene lost 6 bases and the J gene lost 0 bases, with 11 bases spanning the gap. The CDR3 covers 14 residues. The CDR3 DNA reads as TGTGCCAGCAGCCTGGGGCTAGCTAACTATGGCTACACCTTC. The encoded protein is CASSLGLANYGYTF.

The CDR3 DNA is TGTGCCAGCAGCCGCCTCCCCCACCAGCGGGGGAACACCGGGGAGCTGTTTTTT. Its protein product is CASSRLPHQRGNTGELFF. This sequence joins TRBV11-2 and TRBJ2-2; 7 bases align to TRBD2. Losses at the gene ends were 5 bases for V and 1 base for J; bases not matched to a gene: 13. The V gene's germline CDR1 is SGHAT and CDR2 FQNNGV. The CDR3 length is 18 residues.

The chain is built from TRBV20-1 and TRBJ1-2; 8 nucleotides agree with TRBD1. Germline CDR1 reads DFQATT; CDR2 reads SNEGSKA (reference sequence). V was pared by 3 bases and J by 6 bases, with 9 bases of the junction left unmatched. The CDR3 is 14 residues long. The CDR3 region has the DNA TGCAGTGCTAGGCCGGTGGCAGGGGGCGATGGCTACACCTTC. Its translation: CSARPVAGGDGYTF.

V usage is TRBV20-1 and J usage is TRBJ1-1; D unresolved. This CDR3 has 12 amino acids. Germline CDR1 DFQATT, CDR2 SNEGSKA (reference sequence). V dropped 0 bases and J dropped 7 bases, with 9 bases sitting between them. The CDR3 nucleotides read TGCAGTGCTAGAGAAGTGGGCCTTGAAGCTTTCTTT. This codes for CSAREVGLEAFF.

The chain links TRBV4-1 to TRBJ2-2, with TRBD2 matching over 7 bases. This CDR3 is built from 14 residues. CDR1 and CDR2 from the germline V gene are MGHRA and YSYEKL. Trimming cost V 5 bases and J 5 bases; bases outside gene matches: 5. CDR3 nucleotide sequence: TGCGCCAGCAGCGGACTAGTGATTACCGGGGAGCTGTTTTTT. It codes for CASSGLVITGELFF.

This chain uses TRBV7-9 with TRBJ2-5, with TRBD1 identical over 8 bases. The trim removed 4 bases at V and 5 bases at J, leaving 6 bases unmatched. The CDR3 spans 14 residues. Per the germline V gene, CDR1 is SEHNR and CDR2 is FQNEAQ (reference sequence). The DNA for the CDR3 is TGTGCCAGCAGCTCATCAGGGGGCCGGGAGACCCAGTACTTC. Protein sequence: CASSSSGGRETQYF.

The rearrangement joins TRBV3-1 to TRBJ1-5; no clear D. This CDR3 contains 15 residues. CDR1 and CDR2 (germline): LGHDT, YNNKEL (reference sequence). The V end was cut by 4 bases, the J end by 2 bases, with 12 bases between. CDR3 sequence (DNA): TGTGCCAGCAGCCGCGGGCGGTACGGCAATCAGCCCCAGCATTTT. Its translation: CASSRGRYGNQPQHF.

The rearrangement links TRBV6-2 or TRBV6-3 to TRBJ1-1; 7 bases are a match to TRBD1. CDR3 length: 15 amino acids. The germline V gene has CDR1 MNHEY and CDR2 SVGEGT. The V gene end was trimmed by 6 bases and the J gene end by 5 bases; junction bases not matched to a gene: 12. The CDR3 is CASSHSTGSGTEAFF. CDR3 DNA: TGTGCCAGCAGCCATTCGACAGGGTCGGGGACTGAAGCTTTCTTT.

For the CDR3, the DNA is TGCAGTGCCCGGAGTGATGTGAACACTGAAGCTTTCTTT. It translates to CSARSDVNTEAFF. The genes are TRBV20-1 and TRBJ1-1; D is ambiguous. Germline CDR1 reads DFQATT; CDR2 reads SNEGSKA (reference sequence). The CDR3 is 13 amino acids. The germline V and J ends were trimmed by 6 bases and 0 bases, with 11 bases remaining between them.

V is TRBV20-1 and J is TRBJ2-1; a weak D match, TRBD1 (6 bases). CDR1 and CDR2 (germline): DFQATT, SNEGSKA (reference sequence). The CDR3 loop spans 15 amino acids. The V end was cut by 5 bases, the J end by 1 base, with 15 bases between. CDR3 in DNA: TGCAGTGCTTCGACAGGAGTATTGTCCTACAATGAGCAGTTCTTC. It specifies CSASTGVLSYNEQFF.

This clonotype was observed once. This rearrangement joins TRBV3-1 to TRBJ2-5, with TRBD2 matching 7 bases. This CDR3 is 16 amino acids long. CDR1 is LGHDT, CDR2 YNNKEL, per germline (reference sequence). J gave up 5 bases and V 8 bases, and 17 bases lay outside the gene matches. CDR3 residues: CASSRRGEGSVETQYF. CDR3 sequence (DNA): TGTGCCAGCTCTAGACGAGGGGAGGGGTCGGTTGAGACCCAGTACTTC.

This sequence joins TRBV20-1 and TRBJ2-3; 7 bases fit TRBD2. Germline V lookup: CDR1 DFQATT, CDR2 SNEGSKA (reference sequence). CDR3 length: 18 residues. V shed 3 bases and J 2 bases; nucleotides not matched to a gene: 17. Here the CDR3 reads CSASPLSSPGTTTDTQYF. CDR3 sequence (DNA): TGCAGTGCTAGCCCGCTTTCCTCCCCCGGGACTACCACAGATACGCAGTATTTT.

The chain joins TRBV4-3 to TRBJ2-6; D is unresolved. Germline assignment: CDR1 LGHNA and CDR2 YSLEER. The V and J ends lost 1 base and 1 base respectively, with 8 bases between them. The CDR3 length is 16 residues. CDR3: CASSQVLGSGANVLTF. The CDR3 DNA follows: TGCGCCAGCAGCCAAGTTCTCGGTTCTGGGGCCAACGTCCTGACTTTC.

This chain connects TRBV6-2 or TRBV6-3 to TRBJ2-5; D is ambiguous. The CDR3 extends over 13 amino acids. CDR1 MNHEY and CDR2 SVGEGT come from the germline V gene. Trimming took 0 bases from V and 1 from J, leaving 3 bases between them. CDR3 DNA: TGTGCCAGCAGTTACTCCTTCCAAGAGACCCAGTACTTC. It specifies CASSYSFQETQYF.

The rearrangement uses TRBV29-1 and TRBJ1-2; D is undetermined. Per germline, CDR1 SQVTM and CDR2 ANQGSEA. The CDR3 runs to 13 residues. V shed 1 base and J shed 5 bases, with 11 bases lying between them. The CDR3 reads CSVEGQGKYGYTF. CDR3 sequence (DNA): TGCAGCGTTGAAGGTCAAGGAAAGTATGGCTACACCTTC.

The chain combines TRBV27 with TRBJ1-6; D perhaps matches TRBD1 (5 bases). CDR1 and CDR2 from the germline V gene are MNHEY and SMNVEV (reference sequence). V was pared by 2 bases and J by 0 bases, with 11 bases between. The CDR3 spans 17 residues. The CDR3 region is CASSLRGRSSYNSPLHF. The CDR3 DNA reads TGTGCCAGCAGTTTACGGGGCAGGAGCTCCTATAATTCACCCCTCCACTTT.

The J gene is TRBJ1-1, the V gene TRBV12-3 or TRBV12-4; possibly TRBD1 for D (6 bases). The CDR3 extends over 14 amino acids. V dropped 7 bases and J dropped 2 bases, with 14 bases sitting between them. CDR3 amino acids: CASTRRGVNTEAFF. CDR3 nucleotide sequence: TGTGCCAGCACCCGAAGGGGGGTAAACACTGAAGCTTTCTTT.

The V gene is TRBV23-1, the J gene TRBJ2-7; 7 bases match TRBD1. TRBV23-1 falls under the ORF class, with uncertain function. J was trimmed by 4 bases and V by 4 bases; bases with no gene match: 7. The CDR3 consists of 14 residues. The DNA of the CDR3 is TGCGCCAGCAGTCTAGGGGGCGCGAAATACGAGCAGTACTTC. Protein: CASSLGGAKYEQYF.